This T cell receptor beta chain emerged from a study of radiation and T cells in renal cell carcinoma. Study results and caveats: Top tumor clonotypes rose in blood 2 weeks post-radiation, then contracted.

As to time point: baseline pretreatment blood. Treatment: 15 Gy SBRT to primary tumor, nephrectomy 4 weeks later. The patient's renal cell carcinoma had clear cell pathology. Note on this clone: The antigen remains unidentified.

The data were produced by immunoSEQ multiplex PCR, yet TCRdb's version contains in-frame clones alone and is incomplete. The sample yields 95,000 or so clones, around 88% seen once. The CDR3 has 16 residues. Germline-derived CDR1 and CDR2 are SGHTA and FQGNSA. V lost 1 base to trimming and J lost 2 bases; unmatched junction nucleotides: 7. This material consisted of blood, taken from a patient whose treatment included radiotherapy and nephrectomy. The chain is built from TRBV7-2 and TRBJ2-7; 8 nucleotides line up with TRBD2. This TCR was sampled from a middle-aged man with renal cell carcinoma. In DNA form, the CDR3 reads TGTGCCAGCAGCTTAGACTCAGCGGGGGCCACCTACGAGCAGTACTTC. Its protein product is CASSLDSAGATYEQYF.